This TCR beta chain emerged from a study of T cells after yellow fever vaccination. The study's findings and limits: Just a small share of clonotypes turned up in the CD4 compartment as well as the CD8 compartment. Weaker, the secondary response peaked sooner, at day 5 versus 15.

This CDR3 is 12 amino acids long. Trimming cost V 5 bases and J 7 bases, with 9 bases left between them. The study made its TCR cDNA through 5'RACE template switching. That step introduced a universal primer site along with UMIs. A single record per CDR3 protein comes from TCRdb applying MiXCR to the 5' RACE reads. The sample shows about 350,000 distinct CDR3 sequences, 4.1% of them seen only once. This clonotype was seen ten or more times. Its antigen remains unidentified. This specimen was PBMCs, taken 5 days after the yellow fever booster vaccination. The receptor's source is a man aged 18 to 29 who received the YFV17D yellow fever vaccine. The genes are TRBV12-3 or TRBV12-4 and TRBJ1-5, with D uncertain. The CDR3 coding sequence is TGTGCCAGCAGTCGGGTTTGGCAGCCCCAGCATTTT. This translates into CASSRVWQPQHF.